What follows are 20 T cell receptor beta chains derived from one specimen sequenced in a study of blood T cell repertoires in COVID-19. Libraries were prepared by immunoSEQ multiplex PCR; TCRdb keeps only in-frame clonotypes and omits some of them. The repertoire has 65,000 to 70,000 clones, about 90% of them found once; the top ten carry more than 15%. The sample taken for sequencing was peripheral blood. The source of these receptors is a man aged 35-49 years with COVID-19, enrolled during active disease.

The J gene is TRBJ1-1, the V gene TRBV29-1, with D possibly being TRBD1 (5 bases). This CDR3 spans 13 amino acids. The V gene's germline CDR1 is SQVTM and CDR2 ANQGSEA. Between the trimmed V and J ends, which lost 4 bases and 4 bases, there was a span of 13 bases. In DNA form, the CDR3 reads TGCAGCGTTGCCCAGGGTCTGGTCACTGAAGCTTTCTTT. Protein sequence: CSVAQGLVTEAFF.

V gene TRBV9 combines with J gene TRBJ2-3; D may be TRBD2 (5 bases). Germline assignment: CDR1 SGDLS and CDR2 YYNGEE. The germline V and J ends were trimmed by 4 bases and 0 bases, with 15 bases remaining between them. The CDR3 is 16 residues long. The CDR3, as DNA: TGTGCCAGCAGCCCCCGGGGTGGAACTAGCACAGATACGCAGTATTTT. Amino acid sequence: CASSPRGGTSTDTQYF.

This sequence joins TRBV5-4 and TRBJ2-3; 9 bases match TRBD2. Germline V CDR1 and CDR2: SGHNT, YYREEE (reference sequence). The CDR3 is 15 residues long. Trimming took 5 bases from V and 1 from J; bases not matched to a gene: 5. Here the CDR3 reads CASRSGGLRTDTQYF. The CDR3 DNA reads TGTGCCAGCAGAAGCGGGGGGCTCCGCACAGATACGCAGTATTTT.

The chain has TRBV29-1 and TRBJ1-5; D may be TRBD1 (5 bases). The germline gives CDR1 SQVTM, CDR2 ANQGSEA. The germline V and J ends were trimmed by 4 bases and 2 bases, with 6 bases remaining between them. The CDR3 totals 12 residues. The CDR3 spells CSVAGRNQPQHF. CDR3 nucleotides: TGCAGCGTTGCAGGGCGCAATCAGCCCCAGCATTTT.

The chain is built from TRBV5-1 and TRBJ1-1, with no clear D. V shed 0 bases and J shed 2 bases, with 8 bases lying between them. This CDR3 contains 14 residues. CDR1 and CDR2 from the germline V gene are SGHRS and YFSETQ. The CDR3 loop reads CASSLGTDNTEAFF. CDR3 bases: TGCGCCAGCAGCTTGGGGACTGACAACACTGAAGCTTTCTTT.

The chain uses TRBV19 and TRBJ2-6; D perhaps matches TRBD1 (6 bases). Per germline, CDR1 LNHDA and CDR2 SQIVND (reference sequence). V shed 4 bases and J shed 0 bases, with 13 bases lying between them. The CDR3 has 17 residues. The CDR3 region is CASSTGADPSGANVLTF. CDR3 nucleotides: TGTGCCAGTAGTACAGGGGCCGACCCCTCTGGGGCCAACGTCCTGACTTTC.

V is TRBV28 and J is TRBJ2-7; D not resolved. The CDR3 has 11 residues. Germline CDR1 is MDHEN and CDR2 is SYDVKM. The germline V and J ends were trimmed by 5 bases and 1 base, with 3 bases remaining between them. CDR3 sequence: CASSHSYEQYF. The CDR3 region has the DNA TGTGCCAGCAGTCATTCCTACGAGCAGTACTTC. Based on the CDR3 plus reference TRBV28 and TRBJ2-7, the full variable domain is DVKVTQSSRYLVKRTGEKVFLECVQDMDHENMFWYRQDPGLGLRLIYFSYDVKMKEKGDIPEGYSVSREKKERFSLILESASTNQTSMYLCASSHSYEQYFGPGTRLTVT.

The chain uses TRBV19 and TRBJ1-5; 9 bases match TRBD1. V was pared by 4 bases and J by 4 bases, with 11 bases of the junction left unmatched. The germline gives CDR1 LNHDA, CDR2 SQIVND (reference sequence). This CDR3 is 17 amino acids long. CDR3 region: CASSTYRGRFENQPQHF. The DNA for the CDR3 is TGTGCCAGTAGTACCTACAGGGGGCGATTTGAGAATCAGCCCCAGCATTTT.

The chain carries TRBV15 and TRBJ2-7; TRBD1 matches 8 bases. The CDR3 length is 15 residues. The V gene end was trimmed by 3 bases and the J gene end by 5 bases; junction bases not matched to a gene: 9. CDR1 is LNHNV and CDR2 is YYDKDF in the germline V gene (reference sequence). The CDR3, as DNA: TGTGCCACCAGCAGGGTCCGGGACAGGTTAAACGAGCAGTACTTC. Protein product: CATSRVRDRLNEQYF.

The chain uses TRBV19 and TRBJ1-2, with D unclear. In germline, CDR1 is LNHDA, CDR2 SQIVND (reference sequence). V was shortened by 5 bases and J by 4 bases, with 17 bases between the two germline ends. There are 15 residues in the CDR3. CDR3 nucleotides: TGTGCCAGTAGTCAGCAGAAACAGACGGTCTATGGCTACACCTTC. The encoded protein is CASSQQKQTVYGYTF.

This chain links TRBV10-2 with TRBJ2-5, with D possibly TRBD2 on 6 matching bases. This CDR3 is 16 amino acids long. CDR1 and CDR2 from the germline V gene are WSHSY and SAAADI. Trimming left V 1 base short and J 2 bases short, with 14 bases between. DNA for the CDR3: TGCGCCAGCAGTGAGTTTGAGGGACTGTTACAAGAGACCCAGTACTTC. Its translation is CASSEFEGLLQETQYF.

J is TRBJ1-2 and V is TRBV5-1, with 7 bases aligning to TRBD1. CDR3 length: 14 residues. J lost 3 bases, V lost 4 bases, and 6 bases had no gene match. Per the germline V gene, CDR1 is SGHRS and CDR2 is YFSETQ. The CDR3 is CASSTQGDDYGYTF. In DNA form, the CDR3 reads TGCGCCAGCAGCACCCAGGGGGATGACTATGGCTACACCTTC.

Turning to this clone: This specimen includes other DNA sequences encoding the same CDR3. The rearrangement uses TRBV28 and TRBJ1-2; the match to TRBD1 covers 10 bases. The CDR3 has 14 amino acids. Germline CDR1 is MDHEN and CDR2 is SYDVKM. V was pared by 5 bases and J by 5 bases, with 5 bases of the junction left unmatched. The DNA of the CDR3 is TGTGCCAGCAGTCCGACAGGGGGCGCGTATGGCTACACCTTC. Protein product: CASSPTGGAYGYTF.

The genes are TRBV5-4 and TRBJ2-5, with 8 bases fitting TRBD2. The V and J ends lost 4 bases and 3 bases, in that order; junction bases with no gene match: 5. This CDR3 has 14 amino acids. Looked up from germline, CDR1 is SGHNT and CDR2 is YYREEE (reference sequence). CDR3 sequence reads: CASSTLAAKETQYF. The CDR3, as DNA: TGTGCCAGCAGCACACTAGCGGCAAAAGAGACCCAGTACTTC.

The chain links TRBV5-1 to TRBJ1-5; D remains ambiguous. The CDR3 sequence is 14 residues long. Germline V gene sequence: CDR1 SGHRS, CDR2 YFSETQ. Trimming pared 0 bases from V and 6 bases from J, leaving 10 bases between. The DNA of the CDR3 is TGCGCCAGCAGCTTGGGAGGTGGAGGTCAGCCCCAGCATTTT. Translated: CASSLGGGGQPQHF.

The chain links TRBV7-8 to TRBJ1-5; D is unclear. V shed 6 bases and J shed 9 bases, with 27 bases lying between them. This CDR3 has 17 residues. The germline V gene has CDR1 SGHVS and CDR2 FQNEAQ. Here the CDR3 reads CASSLDASLPPKRPQHF. DNA of the CDR3: TGTGCCAGCAGTTTGGATGCTTCGTTACCACCCAAGCGGCCCCAGCATTTT.

The CDR3 nucleotides read TGTGCCAGCAGTCCCGGACAGCTACTCACCGGGGGCTACACCTTC. Its translation: CASSPGQLLTGGYTF. This rearrangement joins TRBV6-5 to TRBJ1-2; perhaps TRBD1 as D (6 bases). From germline, CDR1 is MNHEY and CDR2 SVGAGI. V lost 5 bases, J lost 8 bases, and 21 bases lay in between. This CDR3 is 15 amino acids long.

The rearrangement joins TRBV5-6 to TRBJ1-4; 9 nucleotides align to TRBD1. The V and J ends lost 4 bases and 7 bases, in that order; junction bases with no gene match: 8. The CDR3 is made up of 15 amino acids. In germline, CDR1 is SGHDT, CDR2 YYEEEE. In nucleotides, the CDR3 is TGTGCCAGCAGCGAATACAGGGGGCTTATTGAAAAACTGTTTTTT. Its protein product is CASSEYRGLIEKLFF.

In its sample, this clone was seen a few times. V gene TRBV4-1 combines with J gene TRBJ2-5, with 12 bases aligning to TRBD2. The CDR3 sequence is 19 residues long. Germline V gene lookup returns CDR1 MGHRA and CDR2 YSYEKL. V shed 3 bases, J shed 3 bases, and the junction held 14 bases outside the gene matches. This CDR3 is CASSHPGLAGGPGKETQYF. CDR3 sequence (DNA): TGCGCCAGCAGCCACCCAGGGCTAGCGGGGGGGCCGGGGAAAGAGACCCAGTACTTC.

V gene TRBV19 combines with J gene TRBJ2-7, with no clear D. Germline V gene lookup returns CDR1 LNHDA and CDR2 SQIVND (reference sequence). V was clipped by 1 base and J by 3 bases, with 10 bases between them. The CDR3 extends over 14 amino acids. The CDR3 loop reads CASSIGALGYEQYF. In nucleotides, the CDR3 is TGTGCCAGTAGTATAGGAGCTCTTGGCTACGAGCAGTACTTC. Full variable domain (missing parts from reference TRBV19 and TRBJ2-7): DGGITQSPKYLFRKEGQNVTLSCEQNLNHDAMYWYRQDPGQGLRLIYYSQIVNDFQKGDIAEGYSVSREKKESFPLTVTSAQKNPTAFYLCASSIGALGYEQYFGPGTRLTVT.